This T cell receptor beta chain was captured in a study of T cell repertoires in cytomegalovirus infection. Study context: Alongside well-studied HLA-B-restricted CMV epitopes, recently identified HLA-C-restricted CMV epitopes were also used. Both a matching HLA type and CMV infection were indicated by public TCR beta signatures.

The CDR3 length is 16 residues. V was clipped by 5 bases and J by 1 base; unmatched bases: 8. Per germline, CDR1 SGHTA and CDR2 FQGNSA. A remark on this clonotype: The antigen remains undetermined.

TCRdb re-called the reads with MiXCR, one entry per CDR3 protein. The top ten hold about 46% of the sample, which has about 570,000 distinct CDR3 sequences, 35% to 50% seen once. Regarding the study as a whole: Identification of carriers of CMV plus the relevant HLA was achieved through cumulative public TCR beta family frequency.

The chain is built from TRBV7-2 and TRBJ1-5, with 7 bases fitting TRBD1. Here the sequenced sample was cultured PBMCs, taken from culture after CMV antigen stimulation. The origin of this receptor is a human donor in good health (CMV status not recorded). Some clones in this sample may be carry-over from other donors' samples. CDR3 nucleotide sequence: TGTGCCAGCAGCGTACAAGGGGGCCAGAGCAATCAGCCCCAGCATTTT. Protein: CASSVQGGQSNQPQHF. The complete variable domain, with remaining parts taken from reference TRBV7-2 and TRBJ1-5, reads GAGVSQSPSNKVTEKGKDVELRCDPISGHTALYWYRQSLGQGLEFLIYFQGNSAPDKSGLPSDRFSAERTGGSVSTLTIQRTQQEDSAVYLCASSVQGGQSNQPQHFGDGTRLSIL.